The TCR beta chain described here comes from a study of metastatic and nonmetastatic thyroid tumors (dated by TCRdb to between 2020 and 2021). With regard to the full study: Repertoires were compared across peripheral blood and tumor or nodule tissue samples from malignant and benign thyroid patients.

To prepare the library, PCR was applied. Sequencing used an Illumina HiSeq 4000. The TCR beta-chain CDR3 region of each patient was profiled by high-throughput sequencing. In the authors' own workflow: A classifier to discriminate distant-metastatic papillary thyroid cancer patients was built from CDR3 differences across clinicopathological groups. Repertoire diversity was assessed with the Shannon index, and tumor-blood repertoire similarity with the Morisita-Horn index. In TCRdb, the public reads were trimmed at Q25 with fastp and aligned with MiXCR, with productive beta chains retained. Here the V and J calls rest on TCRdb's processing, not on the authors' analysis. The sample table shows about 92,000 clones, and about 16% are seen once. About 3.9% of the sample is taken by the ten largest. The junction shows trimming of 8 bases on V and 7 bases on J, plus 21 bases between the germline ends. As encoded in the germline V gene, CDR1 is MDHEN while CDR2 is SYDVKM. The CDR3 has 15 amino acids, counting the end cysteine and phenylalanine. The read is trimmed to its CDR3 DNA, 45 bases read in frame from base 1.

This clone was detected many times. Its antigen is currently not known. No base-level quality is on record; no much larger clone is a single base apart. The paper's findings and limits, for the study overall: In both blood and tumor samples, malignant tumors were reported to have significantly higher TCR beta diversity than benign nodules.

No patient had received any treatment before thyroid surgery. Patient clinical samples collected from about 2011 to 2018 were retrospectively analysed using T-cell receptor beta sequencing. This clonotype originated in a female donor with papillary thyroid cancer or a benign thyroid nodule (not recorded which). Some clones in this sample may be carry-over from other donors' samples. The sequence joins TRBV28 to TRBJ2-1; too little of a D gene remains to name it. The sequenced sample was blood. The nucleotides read TGTGCCAGCTGCACCACCCGGGCTTTGGGGAATGAGCAGTTCTTC. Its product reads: CASCTTRALGNEQFF.